This T cell receptor beta chain was retrieved from a study of long-term antiretroviral therapy in people with HIV. Study context: The earliest specimens came about a decade ahead of the 2015 immediate-ART recommendation.

Germline loops: CDR1 SGHRS, CDR2 YFSETQ. Trimming left V 2 bases short and J 1 base short, with 5 bases between. This CDR3 has 13 amino acids. Only United States sites treated participants with HIV. Specimens held roughly 0.9-11 million cryopreserved PBMC prior to DNA extraction. Investigators performed immunoSEQ version v3.0 at survey level. Assay: immunoSEQ multiplex PCR; the TCRdb copy retains only in-frame clones and omits some. The sample contains some 5,000 clones, around 80% of which appear only once. The sample here was unsorted PBMCs, taken 1.8 years before starting antiretroviral therapy. The chain has TRBV5-1 and TRBJ2-3; no clear D gene. The clonotype was recovered from a man aged 40-49 years with HIV. CDR3 bases: TGCGCCAGCAGCTTTCAGGGCACAGATACGCAGTATTTT. This sequence encodes CASSFQGTDTQYF.